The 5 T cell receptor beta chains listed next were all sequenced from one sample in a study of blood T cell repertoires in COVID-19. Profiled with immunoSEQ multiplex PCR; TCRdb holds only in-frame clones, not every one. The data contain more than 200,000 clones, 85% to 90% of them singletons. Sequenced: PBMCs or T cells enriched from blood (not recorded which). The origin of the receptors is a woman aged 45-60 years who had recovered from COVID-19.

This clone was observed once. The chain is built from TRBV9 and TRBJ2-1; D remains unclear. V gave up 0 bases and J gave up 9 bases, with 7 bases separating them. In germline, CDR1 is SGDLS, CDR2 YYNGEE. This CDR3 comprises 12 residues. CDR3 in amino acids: CASSVDFGEQFF. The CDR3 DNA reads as TGTGCCAGCAGCGTAGACTTTGGTGAGCAGTTCTTC.

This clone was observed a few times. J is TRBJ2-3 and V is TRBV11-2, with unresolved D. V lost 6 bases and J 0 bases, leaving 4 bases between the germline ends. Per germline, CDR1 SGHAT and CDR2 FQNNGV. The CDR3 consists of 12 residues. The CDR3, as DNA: TGTGCCAGCAGACTAAGCACAGATACGCAGTATTTT. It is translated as CASRLSTDTQYF.

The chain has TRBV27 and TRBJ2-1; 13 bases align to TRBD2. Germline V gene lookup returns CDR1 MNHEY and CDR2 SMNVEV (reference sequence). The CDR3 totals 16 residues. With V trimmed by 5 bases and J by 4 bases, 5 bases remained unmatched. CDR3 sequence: CASSLGTSGMYNEQFF. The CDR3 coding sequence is TGTGCCAGCAGTCTAGGGACTAGCGGGATGTACAATGAGCAGTTCTTC.

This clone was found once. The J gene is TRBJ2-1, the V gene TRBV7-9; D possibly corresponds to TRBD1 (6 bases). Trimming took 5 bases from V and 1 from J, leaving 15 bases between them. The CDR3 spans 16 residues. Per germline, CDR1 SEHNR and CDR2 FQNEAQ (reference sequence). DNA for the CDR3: TGTGCCAGCAGCCCGACCCCAGGGGCATCCTACAATGAGCAGTTCTTC. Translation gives CASSPTPGASYNEQFF. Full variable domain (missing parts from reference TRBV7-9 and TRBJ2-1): DTGVSQNPRHKITKRGQNVTFRCDPISEHNRLYWYRQTLGQGPEFLTYFQNEAQLEKSRLLSDRFSAERPKGSFSTLEIQRTEQGDSAMYLCASSPTPGASYNEQFFGPGTRLTVL.

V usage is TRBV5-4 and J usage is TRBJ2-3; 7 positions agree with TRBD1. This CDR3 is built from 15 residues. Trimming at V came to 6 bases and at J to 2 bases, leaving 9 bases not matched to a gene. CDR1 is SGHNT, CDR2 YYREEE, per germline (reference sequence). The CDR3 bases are TGTGCCAGCACCCCGAAAGACAGGGACACAGATACGCAGTATTTT. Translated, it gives CASTPKDRDTDTQYF. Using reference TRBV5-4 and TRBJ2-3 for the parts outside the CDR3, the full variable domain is ETGVTQSPTHLIKTRGQQVTLRCSSQSGHNTVSWYQQALGQGPQFIFQYYREEENGRGNFPPRFSGLQFPNYSSELNVNALELDDSALYLCASTPKDRDTDTQYFGPGTRLTVL.